This T cell receptor beta chain is drawn from a study of sequential checkpoint blockade in melanoma. Study context: Maintenance nivolumab came after either treatment sequence.

This CDR3 is built from 14 residues. V gave up 0 bases and J gave up 6 bases, with 11 bases separating them. The V gene's germline CDR1 is KGHSH and CDR2 LQKENI. Generated by immunoSEQ multiplex PCR, the TCRdb table keeps only in-frame clones and is missing some. The repertoire holds approximately 1,300 clones, with around 65% as singletons. Treatment noted: randomized to nivolumab then ipilimumab (arm A) or the reverse (arm B). Patients had received no earlier DNA-damaging chemotherapy. Live CD3+CD8+ CD19− CD56− cells were sorted from PBMCs. The source of this sequence is a human donor with melanoma. The specimen was CD8+ T cells sorted from blood (inferred from file names), collected from a patient given nivolumab and ipilimumab in sequence. The chain recombines TRBV18 with TRBJ1-2; D possibly corresponds to TRBD1 (6 bases). The CDR3 region has the DNA TGTGCCAGCTCACCACCGGCAGGGGCGAATGGCTACACCTTC. Its protein is CASSPPAGANGYTF.